What follows are 17 T cell receptor beta chains derived from one specimen sequenced in a study of cytomegalovirus exposure and HLA in healthy donors. Data came from immunoSEQ multiplex PCR; TCRdb stores just in-frame clones and leaves some out. The sample includes some 350,000 clones, 75% to 90% of them seen just once. The specimen was PBMCs. These TCRs come from a woman younger than 45 in good health and CMV-seropositive.

J is TRBJ1-1 and V is TRBV11-2, with 8 positions matching TRBD1. The CDR3 is made up of 15 amino acids. Germline CDR1 is SGHAT and CDR2 is FQNNGV. Unmatched junction bases numbered 5, after V lost 5 bases and J lost 0 bases. This chain's CDR3 is CASSGRTGLNTEAFF. In DNA form, the CDR3 reads TGTGCCAGCAGCGGCAGGACAGGGTTGAACACTGAAGCTTTCTTT.

The chain joins TRBV9 to TRBJ2-1; 8 nucleotides align to TRBD2. CDR3 length: 15 residues. V trimming: 1 base; J trimming: 6 bases; junction bases outside the gene matches: 6. Germline V CDR1 and CDR2: SGDLS, YYNGEE. CDR3 coding DNA: TGTGCCAGCAGCGTAAGTTCAGCGGGGGTCAATGAGCAGTTCTTC. It encodes CASSVSSAGVNEQFF.

The rearrangement links TRBV12-5 to TRBJ2-7; 10 bases line up with TRBD1. Looked up from germline, CDR1 is LGHNT and CDR2 is FRNRAP. This CDR3 region has 17 residues. V shed 1 base, J shed 1 base, and the junction held 7 bases outside the gene matches. CDR3 DNA sequence: TGTGCTAGTGGTTTGGCTTCCGGGACAGGGGATTCCTACGAGCAGTACTTC. This translates into CASGLASGTGDSYEQYF.

The DNA of the CDR3 is TGTGCCTGGTCCCCCGGCGGGAGGGGCAATGAGCAGTTCTTC. Protein sequence: CAWSPGGRGNEQFF. The chain employs TRBV30 and TRBJ2-1; 9 positions match TRBD2. The CDR3 is 14 amino acids. Unmatched junction bases numbered 8, after V lost 5 bases and J lost 6 bases. Germline V gives CDR1 GTSNPN, CDR2 SVGIG (reference sequence). Variable domain in full (rest from reference TRBV30 and TRBJ2-1): SQTIHQWPATLVQPVGSPLSLECTVEGTSNPNLYWYRQAAGRGLQLLFYSVGIGQISSEVPQNLSASRPQDRQFILSSKKLLLSDSGFYLCAWSPGGRGNEQFFGPGTRLTVL.

This chain connects TRBV5-1 to TRBJ1-5, with D maybe TRBD1 (6 bases). Trimming took off 4 bases at V and 3 bases at J, with 14 bases between the two ends. CDR1 is SGHRS, CDR2 YFSETQ, per germline. The CDR3 extends over 15 amino acids. The CDR3 DNA is TGCGCCAGCAGCGTGACAGGCATGGCCAATCAGCCCCAGCATTTT. It codes for CASSVTGMANQPQHF.

The rearrangement uses TRBV4-1 and TRBJ1-1; unclear D gene. Germline loops: CDR1 MGHRA, CDR2 YSYEKL. Trimming removed 0 bases from V and 1 base from J, with 12 bases in between. This CDR3 has 16 residues. CDR3 nucleotides: TGCGCCAGCAGCCAAGATTACGTGACGGGGAACACTGAAGCTTTCTTT. It is translated as CASSQDYVTGNTEAFF.

This chain links TRBV28 with TRBJ2-1; a possible D gene is TRBD2 (6 bases). Germline loops: CDR1 MDHEN, CDR2 SYDVKM. There are 16 residues in the CDR3. V lost 6 bases and J 0 bases, leaving 15 bases between the germline ends. CDR3 sequence reads: CASREAGRYSYNEQFF. DNA of the CDR3: TGTGCCAGCAGGGAAGCAGGGAGGTACTCCTACAATGAGCAGTTCTTC. Full variable domain (outside the CDR3, taken from reference TRBV28 and TRBJ2-1): DVKVTQSSRYLVKRTGEKVFLECVQDMDHENMFWYRQDPGLGLRLIYFSYDVKMKEKGDIPEGYSVSREKKERFSLILESASTNQTSMYLCASREAGRYSYNEQFFGPGTRLTVL.

V and J are TRBV7-6 and TRBJ2-7; 12 positions agree with TRBD1. Unmatched junction bases numbered 4, after V lost 5 bases and J lost 5 bases. The CDR3 is made up of 14 amino acids. Germline V gene sequence: CDR1 SGHVS, CDR2 FNYEAQ. The CDR3 is CASSLGQGADEQYF. In DNA form, the CDR3 reads TGTGCCAGCAGCCTGGGACAGGGGGCTGACGAGCAGTACTTC.

V gene TRBV7-9 combines with J gene TRBJ2-7; D is perhaps TRBD2 (5 bases). The V gene's germline CDR1 is SEHNR and CDR2 FQNEAQ (reference sequence). The ends were cut back, 1 base at V and 5 bases at J, with 9 bases in the middle. The CDR3 is 13 residues long. Written as DNA, the CDR3 is TGTGCCAGCAGCTTAGGAGGACTCAACGAGCAGTACTTC. Translating it yields CASSLGGLNEQYF.

The rearrangement links TRBV28 to TRBJ1-2; D ambiguous. Trimming pared 5 bases from V and 5 bases from J, leaving 6 bases between. The CDR3 consists of 11 residues. Germline V gives CDR1 MDHEN, CDR2 SYDVKM. Here the CDR3 DNA reads TGTGCCAGCAGTGTTTTATATGGCTACACCTTC. This encodes CASSVLYGYTF.

As regards this clone: This CDR3 is also generated by other DNA sequences in the sample. The rearrangement joins TRBV28 to TRBJ2-7; D is unresolved. Germline CDR1 is MDHEN and CDR2 is SYDVKM. V was cut by 1 base and J by 3 bases, with 4 bases left in between. The CDR3 extends over 12 amino acids. DNA for the CDR3: TGTGCCAGCAGTTTATCAGGCTACGAGCAGTACTTC. Translation gives CASSLSGYEQYF.

V is TRBV6-1 and J is TRBJ1-3; D call uncertain. The CDR3 contains 14 residues. The V end was cut by 5 bases, the J end by 0 bases, with 8 bases between. CDR1 is MNHNS, CDR2 SASEGT, per germline. The CDR3 region has the DNA TGTGCCAGCAGTTCCATCAGCTCTGGAAACACCATATATTTT. This sequence encodes CASSSISSGNTIYF.

This chain links TRBV25-1 with TRBJ2-4, with 7 positions matching TRBD1. The germline V gene has CDR1 MGHDK and CDR2 SYGVNS. The V segment lost 2 bases and the J segment 4 bases; nucleotides outside the gene matches: 2. CDR3 length equals 14 residues. The CDR3 DNA is TGTGCCAGCAGTGAAGGGGGACAGAAAAACATTCAGTACTTC. The encoded protein is CASSEGGQKNIQYF.

CDR3 region: CAWSVNGDTQYF. The CDR3 DNA sequence: TGTGCCTGGAGTGTTAATGGAGATACGCAGTATTTT. This chain uses TRBV30 with TRBJ2-3, with D unresolved. The CDR3 covers 12 residues. Trimming took 0 bases from V and 5 from J, leaving 6 bases between them. Germline loops: CDR1 GTSNPN, CDR2 SVGIG (reference sequence).

The chain carries TRBV6-5 and TRBJ1-2; 10 bases line up with TRBD1. Germline CDR1 and CDR2: MNHEY and SVGAGI. This CDR3 spans 14 amino acids. Trimming cost V 2 bases and J 3 bases; bases outside gene matches: 0. Here the CDR3 reads CASSYGTGDYGYTF. CDR3 nucleotides: TGTGCCAGCAGTTACGGGACAGGGGACTATGGCTACACCTTC.

The CDR3 nucleotides read TGTGCCAGCAACCAGAACACTGAAGCTTTCTTT. It is translated as CASNQNTEAFF. V is TRBV6-1 and J is TRBJ1-1; D uncertain. The CDR3 covers 11 residues. The germline V gene encodes CDR1 MNHNS and CDR2 SASEGT. V was cut by 7 bases and J by 1 base, with 4 bases left in between.

V gene TRBV27 combines with J gene TRBJ2-1, with D possibly being TRBD2 (6 bases). There are 17 residues in the CDR3. Between the trimmed V and J ends, which lost 5 bases and 5 bases, there was a span of 22 bases. Looked up from germline, CDR1 is MNHEY and CDR2 is SMNVEV (reference sequence). CDR3: CASSDSAGTPGDNEQFF. The DNA of the CDR3 is TGTGCCAGCAGTGATTCCGCCGGGACCCCGGGGGACAATGAGCAGTTCTTC.